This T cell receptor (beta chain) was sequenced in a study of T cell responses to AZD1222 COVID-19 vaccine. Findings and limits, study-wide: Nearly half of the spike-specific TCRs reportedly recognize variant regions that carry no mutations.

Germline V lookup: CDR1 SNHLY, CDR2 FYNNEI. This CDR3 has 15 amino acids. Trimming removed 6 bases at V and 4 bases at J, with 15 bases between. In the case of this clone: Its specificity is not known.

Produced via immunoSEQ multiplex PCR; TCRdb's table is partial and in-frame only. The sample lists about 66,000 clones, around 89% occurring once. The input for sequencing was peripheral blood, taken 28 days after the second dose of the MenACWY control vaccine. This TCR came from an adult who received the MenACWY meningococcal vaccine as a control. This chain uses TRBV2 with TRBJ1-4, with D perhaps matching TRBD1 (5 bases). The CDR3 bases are TGTGCCAGCAGCGGCCAAGGGGCTTTTAATGAAAAACTGTTTTTT. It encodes CASSGQGAFNEKLFF.